The 5 T cell receptor beta chains given below trace back to one sample, sequenced in a study of T-cell memory formation after mild COVID-19. MiXCR was run by TCRdb on the 5' RACE reads, yielding one entry per CDR3 protein. This repertoire shows hundreds of thousands of distinct CDR3 sequences, 15% to 20% found once; its top ten account for roughly 20%. Sequencing was done on a sample of PBMCs or a T cell subset sorted from them (not recorded which). These receptors all come from a man younger than 30 who had mild COVID-19 (a few samples of this study predate the infection). Cell type and time point are not known.

J is TRBJ1-4 and V is TRBV28, with TRBD1 matching over 9 bases. This CDR3 comprises 15 residues. J gave up 4 bases and V 7 bases, and 7 bases lay outside the gene matches. The germline V gene has CDR1 MDHEN and CDR2 SYDVKM. The CDR3 here is CASTEGQGFNEKLFF. In DNA form, the CDR3 reads TGTGCCAGCACGGAGGGACAGGGATTTAATGAAAAACTGTTTTTT.

This clonotype turned up a few times. The rearrangement joins TRBV5-1 to TRBJ2-7; TRBD1 matches at 7 bases. Germline CDR1 reads SGHRS; CDR2 reads YFSETQ. Trimming took 0 bases from V and 4 from J; bases not matched to a gene: 4. This CDR3 is built from 14 residues. The CDR3: CASSLAGQIYEQYF. CDR3 in DNA: TGCGCCAGCAGCTTGGCGGGACAGATTTACGAGCAGTACTTC.

In its sample, this clonotype was seen a few times. J is TRBJ2-5 and V is TRBV7-2; 8 nucleotides match TRBD2. The germline gives CDR1 SGHTA, CDR2 FQGNSA. V lost 6 bases, J lost 4 bases, and 13 bases stayed unmatched. CDR3 length equals 16 residues. DNA for the CDR3: TGTGCCAGCAGTCGCGGCGGACTAGCCGGTTTAGAGACCCAGTACTTC. Amino acids: CASSRGGLAGLETQYF.

V and J are TRBV7-6 and TRBJ2-2; D might be TRBD1 or TRBD2, each matching 6 bases. Trimming took 4 bases from V and 6 from J, leaving 18 bases between them. Germline values: CDR1 SGHVS, CDR2 FNYEAQ. This CDR3 has 16 amino acids. CDR3 nucleotides: TGTGCCAGCAGCTCTTACTCAGGGGAGGTTGCCGGGGAGCTGTTTTTT. It yields the protein CASSSYSGEVAGELFF.

V gene TRBV7-3 combines with J gene TRBJ2-1; the D gene is possibly TRBD2 (7 bases). V was shortened by 5 bases and J by 6 bases, with 17 bases between the two germline ends. CDR3 length: 15 amino acids. The germline gives CDR1 SGHTA, CDR2 FQGTGA. CDR3 DNA: TGTGCCAGCAGCGCACAGGGAGGGAGTAGCAATGAGCAGTTCTTC. Its translation is CASSAQGGSSNEQFF.